The clone carrying this T cell receptor (beta chain) has a handful of counts. Its antigen is not identified. TCRdb re-analysed the reads in MiXCR, keeping a single row per CDR3 protein. The table has fewer than 1,000,000 distinct CDR3 sequences, roughly 30% seen once. The data belong to a study of T cell repertoires in cytomegalovirus infection. General observations from the study: Cumulative frequency (of public TCR beta family members) identified carriers of CMV plus the relevant HLA.

Germline-derived CDR1 and CDR2 are DFQATT and SNEGSKA (reference sequence). CDR3 length: 14 residues. Trimming removed 4 bases from V and 0 bases from J; junction bases left unmatched: 6. The genes are TRBV20-1 and TRBJ2-7; 7 positions agree with TRBD1. The clonotype originates from a human donor in good health (CMV status not recorded). Some clones in this sample may be carry-over from other donors' samples. Sample: cultured CD8+ T cells from PBMCs, taken from culture after CMV antigen stimulation. CDR3 nucleotides: TGCAGTGCTACCCCCAGGGGGAGCTCCTACGAGCAGTACTTC. It is translated as CSATPRGSSYEQYF.